This T cell receptor (beta chain) was profiled in a study of early T cells in non-severe SARS-CoV-2 infection. Study-level background: The input, bulk RNA from unsorted whole blood, was sequenced, and chains were unpaired.

Individual cDNA molecules each received unique molecular identifiers attached to them. TCRdb analysed the 5' RACE reads with MiXCR anew, one entry per CDR3 protein. This table holds more than 45,000 distinct CDR3 sequences, less than 9.5% found once. This clonotype was seen many times. Its antigen is unknown. The V end was cut by 5 bases, the J end by 11 bases, with 16 bases between. The CDR3 loop spans 14 amino acids. CDR1 is MDHEN, CDR2 SYDVKM, per germline. Findings of the study overall: Lookups in VDJdb leaned toward anti-spike CD8 responses and missed private and CD4 specificities.

Specimen: whole blood. This sequence joins TRBV28 and TRBJ1-6, with D uncertain. The receptor comes from an adult who was a healthcare worker with PCR-confirmed SARS-CoV-2 infection or an uninfected control (not recorded which). The CDR3 DNA is TGTGCCAGCAGTGGTCAGGCCTCCTCGGCACCCCTCCACTTT. Protein sequence: CASSGQASSAPLHF.